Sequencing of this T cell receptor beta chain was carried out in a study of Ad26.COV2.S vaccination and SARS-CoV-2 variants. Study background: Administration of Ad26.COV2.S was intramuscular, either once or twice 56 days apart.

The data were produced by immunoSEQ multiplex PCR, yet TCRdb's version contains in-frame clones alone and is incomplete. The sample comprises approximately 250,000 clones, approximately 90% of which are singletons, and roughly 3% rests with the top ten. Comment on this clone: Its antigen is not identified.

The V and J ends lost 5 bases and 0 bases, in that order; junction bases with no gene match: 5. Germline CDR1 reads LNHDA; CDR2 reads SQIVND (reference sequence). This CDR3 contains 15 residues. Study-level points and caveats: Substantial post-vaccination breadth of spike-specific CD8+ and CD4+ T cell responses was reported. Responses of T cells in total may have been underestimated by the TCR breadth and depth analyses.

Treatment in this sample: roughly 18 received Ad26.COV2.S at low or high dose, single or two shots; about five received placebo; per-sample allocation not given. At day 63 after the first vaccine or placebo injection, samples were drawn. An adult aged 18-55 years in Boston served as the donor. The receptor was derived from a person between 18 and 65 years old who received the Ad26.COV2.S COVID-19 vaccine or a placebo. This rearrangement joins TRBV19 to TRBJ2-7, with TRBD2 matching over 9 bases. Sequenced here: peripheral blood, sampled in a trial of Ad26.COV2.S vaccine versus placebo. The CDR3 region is CASSALAGSSYEQYF. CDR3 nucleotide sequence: TGTGCCAGTAGTGCGCTAGCGGGGAGCTCCTACGAGCAGTACTTC. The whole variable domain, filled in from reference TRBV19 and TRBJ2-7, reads DGGITQSPKYLFRKEGQNVTLSCEQNLNHDAMYWYRQDPGQGLRLIYYSQIVNDFQKGDIAEGYSVSREKKESFPLTVTSAQKNPTAFYLCASSALAGSSYEQYFGPGTRLTVT.